This T cell receptor beta chain derives from a study of blood T cell repertoires in COVID-19. Overall study: PBMCs, B-cell-depleted T cells, or T cells were the source of the cDNA or gDNA that made up the material.

The CDR3 is 15 amino acids. V was shortened by 2 bases and J by 5 bases, with 13 bases between the two germline ends. Germline V gene lookup returns CDR1 MNHEY and CDR2 SVGEGT. As originally analysed: Estimated nucleated cell counts came from reference gene primer amplification. Profiled with immunoSEQ multiplex PCR; TCRdb holds only in-frame clones, not every one. The V and J calls and clone size are taken from that table; D and trimming were inferred from the DNA. This sample has some 500,000 clones, with around 87% found just once. Cohort allocation depended upon clinical history that participants reported. The study counted Cohort 3 donors as recovered given two negative PCRs, clearance, or symptom resolution.

This receptor was identified in a middle-aged woman who had recovered from COVID-19. Source material: PBMCs or T cells enriched from blood (not recorded which). V usage is TRBV6-2 or TRBV6-3 and J usage is TRBJ1-5, with a tentative D call TRBD1 (5 bases). This CDR3 reads CASSYPQAGHQPQHF. The CDR3 nucleotides are TGTGCCAGCAGTTACCCCCAGGCAGGGCATCAGCCCCAGCATTTT.